The entry below gives a single T cell receptor (beta chain) sequence along with its context. Its antigen is currently not known. One base away there is no much larger clone; base qualities are not given. This sample is drawn from a study of cytomegalovirus exposure and HLA in healthy donors (dated by TCRdb to about 2017). In the study overall: According to a later analysis, the 120 or so validation repertoires were produced on the same platform as the approximately 620 repertoires of the first cohort. The study aimed to test whether signatures of past pathogen exposure could be identified by cataloging public T cell receptors. In addition to the first cohort of 666 subjects, a separate validation cohort of 130 or so different subjects was used. To predict cytomegalovirus infection status, the study brought together high-throughput TCR immunosequencing, statistical association of individual TCRs with disease status, and machine learning. On the study overall, not on this receptor specifically: In vitro tests confirmed that a few of the cytomegalovirus-associated TCR beta chains recognize cytomegalovirus antigens. A later analysis lacked HLA typing for the validation cohort, so it scored co-occurrence in that cohort across all 120 or so repertoires. In the study, some 160 TCR beta chains were listed as associated with cytomegalovirus. According to the authors, the approach could potentially be generalized to other disease states and immunological phenotypes. Subsequent analysis determined that TCRs grouped into clusters in the first cohort also showed a tendency toward co-occurrence across the 130 or so validation repertoires, and about 94% of cluster scores exceeded 0. The classifier was reported to diagnose cytomegalovirus status with high specificity and sensitivity in both the original cohort and the validation cohort. Most TCR sequences were seen in very few donors, while some public TCRs were found in many individuals.

Preparation of the library involved the immunoSEQ multiplex PCR assay. The published analysis was carried out like this. A statistical classification framework was built for diagnosing cytomegalovirus status from the catalog of TCR beta chain sequences. The immuneACCESS repertoire file appears here via TCRdb, limited to in-frame rearrangements. These files lack a portion of the clones; in checked studies, under half of the deficit traces to unresolved V genes, and the cause of the others is not known. V, J and clone size reflect that table, while D and trimming were determined from the DNA. The sample profile shows fewer than 70,000 clones; 96% of them were found once. The ten top clones hold roughly 0.98% of the sample. Separate from the approximately 700-subject first cohort, the validation cohort of about 130 subjects was the group to which the donors belonged. Sequencing used PBMCs. The source is a man aged 18 to 30 in good health and CMV-seronegative.

The bases are TGTGCCAGCTCTGAAAACCAGGGGGGCGATGGCTACACCTTC. Its translation reads: CASSENQGGDGYTF. The chain joins TRBV18 to TRBJ1-2; TRBD1 aligns with 7 central bases. Its CDR3 holds 14 amino acids, cysteine through phenylalanine. The CDR3 DNA has 42 bases and is translated from base 1. Taken from the germline V gene, the CDR1 and CDR2 loops are KGHSH and LQKENI. After removal of 6 bases from V and 6 bases from J, the junction retains 10 bases not matched to a gene.